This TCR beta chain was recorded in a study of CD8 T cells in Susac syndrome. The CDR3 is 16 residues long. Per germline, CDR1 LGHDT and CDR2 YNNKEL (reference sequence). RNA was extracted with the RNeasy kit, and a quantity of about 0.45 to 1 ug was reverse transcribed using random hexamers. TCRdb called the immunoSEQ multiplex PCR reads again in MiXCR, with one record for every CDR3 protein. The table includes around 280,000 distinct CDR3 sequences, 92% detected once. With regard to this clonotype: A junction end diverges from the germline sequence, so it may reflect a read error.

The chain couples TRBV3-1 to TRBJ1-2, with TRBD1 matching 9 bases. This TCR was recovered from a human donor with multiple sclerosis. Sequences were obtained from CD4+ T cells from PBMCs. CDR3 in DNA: TGTGCCAGCGGCCAAGAAGGGGGGACAGGGCTCTATGGCTACACCTTC. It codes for CASGQEGGTGLYGYTF.